This T cell receptor beta chain was captured by sequencing in a study of OX40 agonist ivuxolimab in advanced cancers. Study at large: People in dose escalation had one of these cancers: hepatocellular carcinoma, melanoma, renal cell or head and neck cancer.

This table comes from immunoSEQ multiplex PCR, and its TCRdb copy is limited to in-frame clones, with some not included. The table records 50,000 to 75,000 clones, roughly 90% of them present only once. V was shortened by 2 bases and J by 3 bases, with 10 bases between the two germline ends. Germline V CDR1 and CDR2: MNHEY, SVGAGI. The CDR3 contains 14 residues. A note on this clone: Its antigen is as yet unknown.

Study findings and constraints: Researchers did not establish what antigens the expanded peripheral T cells target.

Blood samples were obtained at baseline, cycle 4 day 1, and cycle 7 day 1. This specimen consisted of CD4+ or CD8+ T cells sorted from blood, obtained in a trial of the OX40 agonist ivuxolimab. V usage is TRBV6-5 and J usage is TRBJ1-2; possibly TRBD1 for D (5 bases). The sequence was collected from an adult with an advanced solid tumor such as melanoma, head and neck, liver or kidney cancer. The CDR3 sequence: CASSYGGSYYGYTF. CDR3 DNA: TGTGCCAGCAGTTACGGGGGGTCGTACTATGGCTACACCTTC.